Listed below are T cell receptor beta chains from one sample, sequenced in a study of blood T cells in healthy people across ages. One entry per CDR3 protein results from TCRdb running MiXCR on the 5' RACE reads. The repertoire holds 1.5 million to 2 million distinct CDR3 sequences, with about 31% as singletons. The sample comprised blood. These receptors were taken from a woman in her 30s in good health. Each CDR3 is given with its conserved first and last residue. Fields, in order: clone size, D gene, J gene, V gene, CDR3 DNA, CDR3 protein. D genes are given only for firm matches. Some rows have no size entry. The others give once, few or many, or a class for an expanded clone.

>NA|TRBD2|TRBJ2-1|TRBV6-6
TGTGCCAGCAGTTACAACTCTGGGACTAGCGCCCACAATGAGCAGTTCTTC
CASSYNSGTSAHNEQFF
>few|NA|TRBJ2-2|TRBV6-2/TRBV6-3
TGTGCCAGCAGTCCGCGGGACTTTTACACCGGGGAGCTGTTTTTT
CASSPRDFYTGELFF
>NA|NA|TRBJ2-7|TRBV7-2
TGTGCCAGCAGCGCCGAGAGGTCCTACGAGCAGTACTTC
CASSAERSYEQYF
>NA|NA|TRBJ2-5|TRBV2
TGTGCCAGCAGTGAAAACGGGGGGCGAGAGACCCAGTACTTC
CASSENGGRETQYF
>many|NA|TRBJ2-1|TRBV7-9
TGTGCCAGCAGCTTAGGCCTTCGGGAGCAGTTCTTC
CASSLGLREQFF
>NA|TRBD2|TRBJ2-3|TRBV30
TGTGCCCTCGTAGCGGGATCAGATACGCAGTATTTT
CALVAGSDTQYF
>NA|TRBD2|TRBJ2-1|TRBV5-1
TGTGCCAGCAGCTTAGGAGCGGGGATCTACAATGAGCAGTTCTTC
CASSLGAGIYNEQFF
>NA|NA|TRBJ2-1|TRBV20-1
TGCAGTGCTCTTAGTAATGAGCAGTTCTTC
CSALSNEQFF
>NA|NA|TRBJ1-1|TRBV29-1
TGCAGCGTCCTGGAGGCTCCGAGGATCGCTGAAGCTTTCTTT
CSVLEAPRIAEAFF
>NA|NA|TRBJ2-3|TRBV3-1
TGTGCCAGCACCCTCGGATTGTCGGGTAGCGGCACGGATACGCAGTATTTT
CASTLGLSGSGTDTQYF
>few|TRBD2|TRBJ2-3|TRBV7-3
TGTGCCAGCAGCCCCCAAGCGGGGGTGGAAGATACGCAGTATTTT
CASSPQAGVEDTQYF
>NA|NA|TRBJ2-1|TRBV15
TGTGCCACCAGCAAGCGACAGGCTGGTAATGAGCAGTTCTTC
CATSKRQAGNEQFF
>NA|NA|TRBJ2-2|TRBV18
TGTGCCAGCTCAGCCACAGTCGGGGGCACCGGGGAGCTGTTTTTT
CASSATVGGTGELFF
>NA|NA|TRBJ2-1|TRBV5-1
TGCGCCAGCAGCTTGGGGTACCTCTCCTACAATGAGCAGTTCTTC
CASSLGYLSYNEQFF
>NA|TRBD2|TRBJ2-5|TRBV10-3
TGTGCCATCAGTTCCGGGGGGGCGTCCGAGACCCAGTACTTC
CAISSGGASETQYF
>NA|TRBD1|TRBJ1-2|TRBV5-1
TGCGCCAGCGGGGCCGGGCCGGACAGGGGCTACACCTTC
CASGAGPDRGYTF
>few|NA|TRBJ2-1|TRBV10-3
TGTGCCATCAGGGGGGTGCAGGCAAGGAATGAGCAGTTCTTC
CAIRGVQARNEQFF
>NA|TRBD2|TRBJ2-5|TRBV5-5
TGTGCCAGCAGCCGACGGACTAGCGCCTTCGGGTACCAAGAGACCCAGTACTTC
CASSRRTSAFGYQETQYF
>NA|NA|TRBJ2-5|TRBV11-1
TGTGCCAGCAGCCGCGGCGGGGCTAGCAGACAAGAGACCCAGTACTTC
CASSRGGASRQETQYF
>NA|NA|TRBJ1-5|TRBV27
TGTGCCAGCATGGGGGCGGGGGGCAATCAGCCCCAGCATTTT
CASMGAGGNQPQHF
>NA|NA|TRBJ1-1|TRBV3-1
TGTGCCAGCAGCCAAGCGAGGGCAGCCATGAACACTGAAGCTTTCTTT
CASSQARAAMNTEAFF
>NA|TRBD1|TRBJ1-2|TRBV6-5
TGTGCCAGCAGTTACAGTCCCGGGACAGGGACAAACTATGGCTACACCTTC
CASSYSPGTGTNYGYTF
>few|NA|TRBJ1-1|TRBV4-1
TGCGCCAGCAGCCAAGGGGCGCTCGCTACTCTGAACACTGAAGCTTTCTTT
CASSQGALATLNTEAFF
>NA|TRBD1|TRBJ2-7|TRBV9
TGTGCCAGCAGCCCCCTTCGAGGACAGGGACACTACGAGCAGTACTTC
CASSPLRGQGHYEQYF
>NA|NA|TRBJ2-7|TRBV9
TGTGCCAGCAGCGTAGCTGGGGACGGCTACGAGCAGTACTTC
CASSVAGDGYEQYF
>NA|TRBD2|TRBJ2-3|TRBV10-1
TGCGCCAGCAGTGAGTCGAAGCGGGGGAGCACAGATACGCAGTATTTT
CASSESKRGSTDTQYF
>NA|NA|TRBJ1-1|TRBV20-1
TGCAGTGCCATCTACACGACAGGCGGGATGAACACTGAAGCTTTCTTT
CSAIYTTGGMNTEAFF
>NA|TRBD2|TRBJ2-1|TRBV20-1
TGCAGTGCCAAAGCAGGGAGGCTAGCGGGAGGCGATGAGCAGTTCTTC
CSAKAGRLAGGDEQFF
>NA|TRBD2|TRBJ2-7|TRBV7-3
TGTGCCAGCAGCGTACGGGGGGGCGAGACCTACGAGCAGTACTTC
CASSVRGGETYEQYF
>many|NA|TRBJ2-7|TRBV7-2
TGTGCCAGCAGCTTATGGGGTAGGACGTACGAGCAGTACTTC
CASSLWGRTYEQYF
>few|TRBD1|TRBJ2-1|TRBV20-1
TGCAGAGGGACAGGGATCTACAATGAGCAGTTCTTC
CRGTGIYNEQFF
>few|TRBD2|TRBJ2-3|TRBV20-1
TGCAGTGCTAGGGGTAGCGGGGTGAGCACAGATACGCAGTATTTT
CSARGSGVSTDTQYF
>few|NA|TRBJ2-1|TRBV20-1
TGCAGTGCTCAGGAGGGTTCTTCCTACAATGAGCAGTTCTTC
CSAQEGSSYNEQFF
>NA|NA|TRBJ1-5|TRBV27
TGTGCCAGCAGTTCGCGACTAGCGAGCGTAACAGATACGCAGCATTTT
CASSSRLASVTDTQHF
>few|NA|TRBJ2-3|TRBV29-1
TGCAGCGTTGAGGGGCGGGAAGGGCGTGGGGGAAATACGCAGTATTTT
CSVEGREGRGGNTQYF
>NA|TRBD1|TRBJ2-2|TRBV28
TGTGCCAGCGGGCGCCGGGACAGAAACACCGGGGAGCTGTTTTTT
CASGRRDRNTGELFF
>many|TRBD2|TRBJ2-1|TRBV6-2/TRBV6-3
TGTGCCAGCAGCCCGGGGGGGTATGAGCAGTTCTTC
CASSPGGYEQFF
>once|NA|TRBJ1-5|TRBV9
TGTGCCAGCAGCGCCGGAGGACAGCCCCAGCATTTT
CASSAGGQPQHF
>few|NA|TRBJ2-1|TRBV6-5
TGTGCCAGCAGTCCTGCCCGGGGGCGCGGCGGGAATGAGCAGTTCTTC
CASSPARGRGGNEQFF
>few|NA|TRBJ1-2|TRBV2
TGTGCCAGCAAGGGTGGAGATAACTATGGCTACACCTTC
CASKGGDNYGYTF
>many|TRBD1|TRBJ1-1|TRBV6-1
TGTGCCAGCAGTGAAGGCGGGACAGGGAACACTGAAGCTTTCTTT
CASSEGGTGNTEAFF
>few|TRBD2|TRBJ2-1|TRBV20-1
TGCAGTGCTATAGCGGGAGGGTCGGGCAATGAGCAGTTCTTC
CSAIAGGSGNEQFF
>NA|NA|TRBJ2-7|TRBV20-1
TGCAGTGCTATACAAAATTGCGAGCAGTACTTC
CSAIQNCEQYF
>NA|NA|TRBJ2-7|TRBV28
TGTGCCAGCAGTTTAGCCAACAGGGACTACGAGCAGTACTTC
CASSLANRDYEQYF